The sequence of this TCR beta chain was determined in a study of T cells in Graves' hyperthyroidism and ophthalmopathy. Findings and caveats of the study: In blood, most of the thyroid clonotypes expanded above 0.001 were also present.

The source material, RNA transcripts, was used to amplify TCR beta CDR3 regions. The TCR CDR3 was amplified in a first-round RT-PCR using the HTBI primer set. TCRdb recomputed calls from the multiplex PCR reads with MiXCR, one row per CDR3 protein. The table shows 370,000 or so distinct CDR3 sequences, with around 25% occurring only once. This clonotype was seen once. Antigen: not known. The source is a man aged 45-60 years with Graves' hyperthyroidism. Sequenced sample: blood.

The DNA for the CDR3 is TGTGCCAGCACCGAAGGCCCAGGACTCGGCTACGAGCAGTACTTC. Its translation is CASTEGPGLGYEQYF. The V and J genes are TRBV6-1 and TRBJ2-7; maybe TRBD2 (5 bases). The CDR3 has 15 amino acids. Trimming cost V 7 bases and J 3 bases, with 19 bases left between them. Per germline, CDR1 MNHNS and CDR2 SASEGT.